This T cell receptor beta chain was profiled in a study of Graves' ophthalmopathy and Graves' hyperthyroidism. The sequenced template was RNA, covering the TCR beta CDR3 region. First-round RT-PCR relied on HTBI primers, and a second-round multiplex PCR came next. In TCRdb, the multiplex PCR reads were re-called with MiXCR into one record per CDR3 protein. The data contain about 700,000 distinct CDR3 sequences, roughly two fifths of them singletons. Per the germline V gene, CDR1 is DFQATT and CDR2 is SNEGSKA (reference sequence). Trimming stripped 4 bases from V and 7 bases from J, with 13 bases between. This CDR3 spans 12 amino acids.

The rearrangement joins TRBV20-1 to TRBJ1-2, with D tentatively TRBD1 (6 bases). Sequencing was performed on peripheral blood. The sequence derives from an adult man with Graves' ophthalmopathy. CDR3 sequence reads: CSATRDTRGYTF. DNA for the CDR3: TGCAGTGCTACCCGGGACACGCGTGGCTACACCTTC.